These T cell receptor beta chains were read from a single sample in a study of T cell responses to AZD1222 COVID-19 vaccine. The repertoire was sequenced with immunoSEQ multiplex PCR; TCRdb's copy has only in-frame clones and lacks some. The sample includes some 120,000 clones, roughly nine tenths seen only once; the top ten take more than 2.5%. This specimen consisted of peripheral blood, obtained on day 0 of AZD1222 vaccination. The source of these receptors is an adult in good health. Each CDR3 is given with its conserved first and last residue. The D gene is left open where the match is weak. Only part of the rows carry a size: once, few, many, or a class if the clone is expanded.

V: TRBV21-1
J: TRBJ2-5
D: -
size: -
CDR3: CASSTNEGETQYF
DNA: TGTGCCAGCAGCACGAACGAGGGGGAGACCCAGTACTTC

V: TRBV5-1
J: TRBJ2-7
D: -
size: -
CDR3: CASSSGLANDEQYF
DNA: TGCGCCAGCAGCTCGGGACTCGCGAACGACGAGCAGTACTTC

V: TRBV5-1
J: TRBJ1-6
D: -
size: -
CDR3: CASSLEPRGSYNSPLHF
DNA: TGCGCCAGCAGCTTGGAACCTCGCGGCTCCTATAATTCACCCCTCCACTTT

V: TRBV7-2
J: TRBJ2-3
D: TRBD1
size: -
CDR3: CASSLQGATDTQYF
DNA: TGTGCCAGCAGCTTACAGGGGGCTACAGATACGCAGTATTTT

V: TRBV9
J: TRBJ1-2
D: -
size: -
CDR3: CASSRDNIHYGYTF
DNA: TGTGCCAGCAGCCGGGACAACATCCACTATGGCTACACCTTC

V: TRBV5-4
J: TRBJ1-2
D: -
size: -
CDR3: CASSLMQEGGYGYTF
DNA: TGTGCCAGCAGCTTGATGCAGGAGGGGGGCTATGGCTACACCTTC

V: TRBV6-6
J: TRBJ2-4
D: -
size: -
CDR3: CASSPRKTSRGKIIQYF
DNA: TGTGCCAGCAGTCCCCGAAAGACTAGTCGGGGAAAAATCATTCAGTACTTC

V: TRBV24-1
J: TRBJ2-1
D: -
size: -
CDR3: CATSGGARDNEQFF
DNA: TGTGCCACCAGTGGTGGGGCCCGGGACAATGAGCAGTTCTTC

V: TRBV19
J: TRBJ1-3
D: -
size: -
CDR3: CASIEFSGNTIYF
DNA: TGTGCCAGCATCGAGTTCTCTGGAAACACCATATATTTT

V: TRBV7-2
J: TRBJ1-6
D: -
size: -
CDR3: CASSEYVMADDSPLHF
DNA: TGTGCCAGCAGCGAATATGTTATGGCTGATGATTCACCCCTCCACTTT

V: TRBV5-1
J: TRBJ1-1
D: -
size: -
CDR3: CASSLQGNTEAFF
DNA: TGCGCCAGCAGCTTACAGGGAAACACTGAAGCTTTCTTT

V: TRBV5-4
J: TRBJ2-7
D: TRBD1
size: few
CDR3: CASRPGTGSGEQYF
DNA: TGTGCCAGCAGACCCGGGACAGGGTCGGGAGAGCAGTACTTC

V: TRBV18
J: TRBJ1-1
D: -
size: -
CDR3: CASSPTNTEAFF
DNA: TGTGCCAGCTCACCCACGAACACTGAAGCTTTCTTT

V: TRBV7-8
J: TRBJ2-1
D: -
size: -
CDR3: CASSLDWGYNEQFF
DNA: TGTGCCAGCAGCTTAGACTGGGGGTACAATGAGCAGTTCTTC

V: TRBV11-2
J: TRBJ1-2
D: -
size: -
CDR3: CASSLDPAGGVDGYTF
DNA: TGTGCCAGCAGCTTAGATCCCGCAGGAGGGGTAGATGGCTACACCTTC

V: TRBV19
J: TRBJ2-1
D: -
size: -
CDR3: CASRLGYSYNEQFF
DNA: TGTGCCAGTAGGTTGGGGTACTCCTACAATGAGCAGTTCTTC

V: TRBV2
J: TRBJ2-7
D: -
size: once
CDR3: CASSGREDRGYEQYF
DNA: TGTGCCAGCAGCGGGAGGGAGGACAGGGGCTACGAGCAGTACTTC

V: TRBV19
J: TRBJ2-1
D: TRBD2
size: -
CDR3: CASTPSGSSYNEQFF
DNA: TGTGCCAGTACCCCAAGCGGGAGCTCCTACAATGAGCAGTTCTTC

V: TRBV9
J: TRBJ2-2
D: -
size: -
CDR3: CASSVGAENTGELFF
DNA: TGTGCCAGCAGCGTAGGTGCAGAGAACACCGGGGAGCTGTTTTTT

V: TRBV28
J: TRBJ2-7
D: -
size: -
CDR3: CASSPTGIMAYEQYF
DNA: TGTGCCAGCAGTCCTACAGGGATTATGGCCTACGAGCAGTACTTC

V: TRBV9
J: TRBJ1-6
D: TRBD1
size: -
CDR3: CASSSRTGSDSPLHF
DNA: TGTGCCAGCAGCTCCCGGACAGGGTCGGATTCACCCCTCCACTTT

V: TRBV7-2
J: TRBJ2-1
D: -
size: -
CDR3: CASSLPPRVDEQFF
DNA: TGTGCCAGCAGCTTACCACCCAGGGTCGATGAGCAGTTCTTC

V: TRBV13
J: TRBJ2-1
D: -
size: few
CDR3: CASSTGKSSYNEQFF
DNA: TGTGCCAGCAGCACAGGAAAGAGCTCCTACAATGAGCAGTTCTTC

V: TRBV25-1
J: TRBJ1-6
D: -
size: -
CDR3: CASSGLGGFLHF
DNA: TGTGCCAGCAGTGGATTGGGGGGATTTCTCCACTTT

V: TRBV6-4
J: TRBJ2-1
D: TRBD2
size: -
CDR3: CASSDIAGGYNEQFF
DNA: TGTGCCAGCAGTGACATAGCGGGAGGGTACAATGAGCAGTTCTTC

V: TRBV3-1/TRBV3-2
J: TRBJ2-1
D: TRBD2
size: -
CDR3: CASSLGGSGRAGSGNEQFF
DNA: TGTGCCAGCAGCCTCGGCGGGAGCGGGAGGGCCGGCTCAGGCAATGAGCAGTTCTTC

V: TRBV13
J: TRBJ2-3
D: -
size: -
CDR3: CASSLENSGDTQYF
DNA: TGTGCCAGCAGCTTAGAGAATTCCGGGGATACGCAGTATTTT

V: TRBV12-3/TRBV12-4
J: TRBJ2-5
D: TRBD1
size: -
CDR3: CASSRGQQETQYF
DNA: TGTGCCAGCAGCAGGGGACAGCAAGAGACCCAGTACTTC

V: TRBV30
J: TRBJ2-3
D: -
size: -
CDR3: CAWSTGFGDTQYF
DNA: TGTGCCTGGTCCACAGGGTTCGGAGATACGCAGTATTTT

V: TRBV4-2
J: TRBJ1-3
D: -
size: -
CDR3: CASSPREASTGNTIYF
DNA: TGTGCCAGCAGCCCCAGAGAGGCCTCGACTGGAAACACCATATATTTT

V: TRBV5-6
J: TRBJ1-2
D: -
size: -
CDR3: CASSLPNDRQLDYGYTF
DNA: TGTGCCAGCAGCTTGCCAAACGACCGGCAACTTGACTATGGCTACACCTTC

V: TRBV5-4
J: TRBJ1-1
D: -
size: -
CDR3: CASSWGGGFDTEAFF
DNA: TGTGCCAGCAGCTGGGGAGGAGGGTTTGACACTGAAGCTTTCTTT

V: TRBV5-1
J: TRBJ1-3
D: -
size: -
CDR3: CASSLSAGGTGNTIYF
DNA: TGCGCCAGCAGCTTGTCGGCAGGAGGGACTGGAAACACCATATATTTT

V: TRBV20-1
J: TRBJ2-7
D: -
size: once
CDR3: CSALDYEQYF
DNA: TGCAGTGCTTTGGACTACGAGCAGTACTTC

V: TRBV6-5
J: TRBJ2-4
D: TRBD2
size: -
CDR3: CASSYRGLAGNIQYF
DNA: TGTGCCAGCAGTTATAGGGGACTAGCGGGAAACATTCAGTACTTC

V: TRBV3-1/TRBV3-2
J: TRBJ1-1
D: TRBD1
size: -
CDR3: CASLNTGDRGRAFF
DNA: TGTGCCAGCTTAAACACAGGGGATCGCGGGCGGGCTTTCTTT

V: TRBV2
J: TRBJ2-7
D: -
size: -
CDR3: CASSDRVSYEQYF
DNA: TGTGCCAGCAGTGACAGGGTCTCCTACGAGCAGTACTTC

V: TRBV7-6
J: TRBJ2-3
D: TRBD2
size: -
CDR3: CASSSGASGITDTQYF
DNA: TGTGCCAGCAGCTCGGGTGCTAGCGGAATCACAGATACGCAGTATTTT

V: TRBV2
J: TRBJ1-1
D: -
size: -
CDR3: CASSPSSTEAFF
DNA: TGTGCCAGCAGTCCAAGTAGTACTGAAGCTTTCTTT

V: TRBV7-2
J: TRBJ2-1
D: -
size: -
CDR3: CASRWDSSYNEQFF
DNA: TGTGCCAGCAGATGGGATTCCTCCTACAATGAGCAGTTCTTC